This is a list of T cell receptor beta chains from one sample in a study of blood T cell repertoires in COVID-19. This table comes from immunoSEQ multiplex PCR, and its TCRdb copy is limited to in-frame clones, with some not included. The sample comprises roughly 250,000 clones, 85% of which are singletons, and around 6.4% rests with the top ten. The sequenced sample consisted of peripheral blood. These TCRs come from a woman between 55 and 75 years old with active or convalescent COVID-19. CDR3s include the opening cysteine and the closing phenylalanine or tryptophan. Each record gives: CDR3 protein, CDR3 DNA, clone size, D gene, V gene, J gene. A D gene is named only where the DNA matches it firmly. A clone size is listed for some rows: how often the clone was seen (once, few, many), or a class if it is expanded.

CDR3: CATSRDWRDYTF
DNA: TGTGCCACCAGCAGAGATTGGCGGGACTACACCTTC
size: .
D: .
V: TRBV15
J: TRBJ1-2

CDR3: CASSSPDRGQETQYF
DNA: TGTGCCAGCAGTTCCCCTGACAGGGGACAAGAGACCCAGTACTTC
size: .
D: TRBD1
V: TRBV6-2/TRBV6-3
J: TRBJ2-5

CDR3: CASSGGLGRREQFF
DNA: TGTGCCAGCAGCGGGGGACTGGGACGGCGGGAGCAGTTCTTC
size: .
D: .
V: TRBV3-1/TRBV3-2
J: TRBJ2-1

CDR3: CASSLGQGGTEAFF
DNA: TGTGCCAGCAGCTTAGGGCAGGGGGGAACTGAAGCTTTCTTT
size: .
D: TRBD1
V: TRBV11-2
J: TRBJ1-1

CDR3: CASSLAGRTGRETQYF
DNA: TGCGCCAGCAGCTTGGCCGGAAGGACAGGGCGAGAGACCCAGTACTTC
size: .
D: TRBD1
V: TRBV5-1
J: TRBJ2-5

CDR3: CASSLLGENEKLFF
DNA: TGTGCCAGCAGTTTACTGGGAGAAAATGAAAAACTGTTTTTT
size: .
D: .
V: TRBV27
J: TRBJ1-4

CDR3: CASSYGGDSSYGYTF
DNA: TGTGCCAGCAGTTATGGGGGCGACAGCTCTTATGGCTACACCTTC
size: .
D: .
V: TRBV6-5
J: TRBJ1-2

CDR3: CASSPTGQGFGNTIYF
DNA: TGTGCCAGCAGTCCCACGGGACAGGGGTTTGGAAACACCATATATTTT
size: .
D: TRBD1
V: TRBV7-8
J: TRBJ1-3

CDR3: CASSLTTRLSGANVLTF
DNA: TGTGCCAGCAGCCTGACTACAAGGCTCTCTGGGGCCAACGTCCTGACTTTC
size: .
D: .
V: TRBV4-2
J: TRBJ2-6

CDR3: CASSPRWTGEEETQYF
DNA: TGTGCCAGCAGCCCTCGATGGACAGGGGAAGAAGAGACCCAGTACTTC
size: .
D: TRBD1
V: TRBV14
J: TRBJ2-5

CDR3: CASGWTGTNTEAFF
DNA: TGTGCTAGTGGTTGGACAGGGACGAACACTGAAGCTTTCTTT
size: .
D: TRBD1
V: TRBV12-5
J: TRBJ1-1

CDR3: CASSVQGDYGYTF
DNA: TGTGCCAGTAGCGTACAGGGGGATTATGGCTACACCTTC
size: .
D: TRBD1
V: TRBV19
J: TRBJ1-2

CDR3: CASSLLDRGPYGYTF
DNA: TGTGCCAGCAGTTTATTGGACAGGGGGCCCTATGGCTACACCTTC
size: .
D: TRBD1
V: TRBV28
J: TRBJ1-2

CDR3: CASSLEGRGNQPQHF
DNA: TGCGCCAGCAGCTTGGAAGGGAGAGGGAATCAGCCCCAGCATTTT
size: .
D: .
V: TRBV5-1
J: TRBJ1-5

CDR3: CASSRTSYNEQFF
DNA: TGTGCCAGCAGTCGGACTAGTTACAATGAGCAGTTCTTC
size: .
D: TRBD2
V: TRBV6-2/TRBV6-3
J: TRBJ2-1

CDR3: CATSDPGTGDNEQFF
DNA: TGTGCCACCAGTGACCCCGGGACAGGGGACAATGAGCAGTTCTTC
size: .
D: TRBD1
V: TRBV24-1
J: TRBJ2-1

CDR3: CATSAVGGRTSTDTQYF
DNA: TGTGCCACCAGTGCCGTGGGGGGGAGAACTAGCACAGATACGCAGTATTTT
size: .
D: TRBD2
V: TRBV24-1
J: TRBJ2-3

CDR3: CASSLQADATNEKLFF
DNA: TGCGCCAGCAGCTTGCAGGCAGACGCAACTAATGAAAAACTGTTTTTT
size: .
D: .
V: TRBV5-1
J: TRBJ1-4

CDR3: CASSAWILAGDRADTQYF
DNA: TGTGCCAGCAGCGCCTGGATTTTAGCGGGAGACAGAGCAGATACGCAGTATTTT
size: .
D: TRBD2
V: TRBV9
J: TRBJ2-3

CDR3: CASSTGGGGNTIYF
DNA: TGTGCCAGTAGTACAGGGGGCGGTGGAAACACCATATATTTT
size: .
D: TRBD1
V: TRBV19
J: TRBJ1-3

CDR3: CASSESPQGVGEKLFF
DNA: TGTGCCAGCAGTGAATCCCCCCAGGGGGTTGGTGAAAAACTGTTTTTT
size: .
D: TRBD1
V: TRBV6-1
J: TRBJ1-4

CDR3: CASSMVERSYNEQFF
DNA: TGTGCCAGTAGTATGGTCGAGCGGTCATACAATGAGCAGTTCTTC
size: .
D: .
V: TRBV19
J: TRBJ2-1

CDR3: CASSIGQNRGEQFF
DNA: TGTGCCAGTAGCATTGGGCAGAACAGGGGTGAGCAGTTCTTC
size: .
D: TRBD1
V: TRBV19
J: TRBJ2-1

CDR3: CASSTGGGSDNEQFF
DNA: TGCGCCAGCAGCACCGGGGGCGGGAGCGACAATGAGCAGTTCTTC
size: once
D: .
V: TRBV5-1
J: TRBJ2-1

CDR3: CASKPGLGGNEQFF
DNA: TGTGCCAGCAAACCGGGACTAGGGGGGAATGAGCAGTTCTTC
size: .
D: TRBD2
V: TRBV6-6
J: TRBJ2-1

CDR3: CASSPTGGSYNEQFF
DNA: TGCGCCAGCAGCCCGACAGGGGGCTCCTACAATGAGCAGTTCTTC
size: .
D: TRBD1
V: TRBV5-1
J: TRBJ2-1

CDR3: CASSPGQSTGELFF
DNA: TGTGCCAGCAGTCCGGGACAGAGCACCGGGGAGCTGTTTTTT
size: .
D: TRBD1
V: TRBV2
J: TRBJ2-2

CDR3: CASSLSSGIYNEQFF
DNA: TGTGCCAGCAGCTTGTCGTCCGGGATCTACAATGAGCAGTTCTTC
size: .
D: .
V: TRBV5-4
J: TRBJ2-1

CDR3: CASRQGVAGGTDTQYF
DNA: TGTGCCAGCAGGCAGGGTGTAGCGGGAGGGACAGATACGCAGTATTTT
size: .
D: TRBD2
V: TRBV2
J: TRBJ2-3

CDR3: CASSQQGINEKLFF
DNA: TGTGCCAGCAGCCAACAGGGGATTAATGAAAAACTGTTTTTT
size: .
D: TRBD1
V: TRBV2
J: TRBJ1-4

CDR3: CASSQSYGTSGHEQFF
DNA: TGTGCCAGCAGCCAAAGTTACGGGACTAGCGGGCATGAGCAGTTCTTC
size: .
D: TRBD2
V: TRBV4-2
J: TRBJ2-1

CDR3: CASSFGSYTEAFF
DNA: TGTGCCAGCAGCTTTGGGAGCTACACTGAAGCTTTCTTT
size: .
D: .
V: TRBV7-8
J: TRBJ1-1

CDR3: CASSQQGRFSPLHF
DNA: TGTGCCAGCAGCCAACAGGGTCGGTTCTCACCCCTCCACTTT
size: once
D: .
V: TRBV3-1/TRBV3-2
J: TRBJ1-6

CDR3: CASSQVRTGLLEAFF
DNA: TGTGCCAGCAGCCAAGTCCGGACAGGGCTCCTTGAAGCTTTCTTT
size: .
D: TRBD1
V: TRBV3-1/TRBV3-2
J: TRBJ1-1

CDR3: CASSLAGRLYNEQFF
DNA: TGTGCCAGCAGTTTAGCGGGGAGATTATACAATGAGCAGTTCTTC
size: .
D: .
V: TRBV28
J: TRBJ2-1

CDR3: CASSRQGGNNEQFF
DNA: TGTGCCAGCAGCCGACAGGGCGGAAACAATGAGCAGTTCTTC
size: .
D: TRBD1
V: TRBV14
J: TRBJ2-1

CDR3: CAISSAGGYNEQFF
DNA: TGTGCCATCTCCTCAGCGGGAGGTTACAATGAGCAGTTCTTC
size: .
D: TRBD2
V: TRBV10-3
J: TRBJ2-1

CDR3: CASSFPNPRQGTTNEKLFF
DNA: TGTGCCAGCAGTTTCCCCAATCCCCGACAGGGGACAACTAATGAAAAACTGTTTTTT
size: .
D: TRBD1
V: TRBV28
J: TRBJ1-4

CDR3: CASSLGQFATNEKLFF
DNA: TGTGCCAGCTCACTGGGACAGTTTGCAACTAATGAAAAACTGTTTTTT
size: .
D: TRBD1
V: TRBV18
J: TRBJ1-4

CDR3: CASSLLAGGRETQYF
DNA: TGTGCTAGCAGCTTGCTAGCGGGGGGGCGGGAGACCCAGTACTTC
size: .
D: TRBD2
V: TRBV7-7
J: TRBJ2-5

CDR3: CASSPDRVGEKLFF
DNA: TGTGCCAGCTCACCGGACAGGGTGGGCGAAAAACTGTTTTTT
size: .
D: TRBD1
V: TRBV18
J: TRBJ1-4

CDR3: CASSLAVNTEAFF
DNA: TGTGCCAGCAGCTTGGCAGTGAACACTGAAGCTTTCTTT
size: .
D: .
V: TRBV5-4
J: TRBJ1-1

CDR3: CASSSGLANTGELFF
DNA: TGTGCCAGTAGTTCGGGACTTGCGAACACCGGGGAGCTGTTTTTT
size: .
D: .
V: TRBV19
J: TRBJ2-2